This T cell receptor (beta chain) emerged from a study of OX40 agonist ivuxolimab in advanced cancers. About the study as a whole: Ivuxolimab was a fully human IgG2 agonistic monoclonal antibody targeting the costimulatory receptor OX40 (CD134). Intravenous ivuxolimab was administered to patients every 2 weeks at six dose levels: 0.01, 0.1, 0.3, 1.5, 3 and 10 mg/kg. Of the roughly 51 dose-escalation patients, hepatocellular carcinoma was present in around 19, melanoma in roughly 15, renal cell carcinoma in 9 and head and neck cancer in 9. The dose-escalation cohort was 82.7% male with a mean age of about 60 years, ranging from about 23 to 85. Patients were allowed to have had prior anti-PD-1, anti-PD-L1 or anti-CTLA-4 therapy, and around 40% of the dose-escalation patients had previously received checkpoint inhibitors. Partial responses occurred in three dose-escalation patients: two with cutaneous melanoma and one with hepatocellular carcinoma. Peripheral TCRbeta sequencing was intended to test whether TCR sequence diversity was altered and clonal T-cell expansion was caused by ivuxolimab. The paper covers the monotherapy dose-escalation part of the phase I ivuxolimab trial, which included N = 52 patients.

Comments on this clone: Its antigen target is currently unknown. No quality values exist for individual bases; no much larger clone is one base distant.

Ends trimmed: V by 5 bases, J by 3 bases; bases unmatched to a gene: 2. From a lookup of the germline V gene (reference sequence), CDR1 and CDR2 are MNHNY and SVGAGI. From cysteine to phenylalanine, the CDR3 is 14 amino acids long. Of all the DNA, just the CDR3 is kept, 42 bases in frame from base 1. The trial excluded patients who had a history of autoimmune disease or were on systemic immunosuppression. Peripheral blood for TCR sequencing was drawn from every dose cohort at baseline, at cycle 4 day 1 and at cycle 7 day 1. The samples were drawn from a first-in-human, open-label, multicenter phase I dose-escalation trial of ivuxolimab. The trial enrolled adults with locally advanced or metastatic head and neck squamous cell, hepatocellular, melanoma or renal cell carcinoma. Before TCR sequencing, CD4+ and CD8+ T cells were separately sorted from peripheral blood. To sequence the TCRbeta CDR3 region, genomic DNA was isolated from the sorted cells. The immunoSEQ Assay was used for sequencing of TCRbeta CDR3 regions. Imported from immuneACCESS, the table was reduced by TCRdb to in-frame sequences with V and J called. These copies leave out some clones; in studies compared against another copy, an unresolved V gene accounts for under half, and the cause of the remainder is not known. Present in this sample are about 24,000 clones, approximately 85% of which were seen just once. Of the sample, over 15% is held by the ten largest clones.

General conclusions and limits of the study: The antigen specificity of the clonally expanded peripheral T cells was not determined. After ivuxolimab, expanded clones were on average more numerous among CD8+ T cells than among CD4+ T cells. Low levels of normalized T-cell clonal expansion were also seen in some patients who did not respond. In the 0.1-3.0 mg/kg groups, partial responders had among the lowest normalized peripheral clonal expansion, particularly in CD8+ T cells. At doses of 0.1 to 3.0 mg/kg, clonal expansion of both CD4+ and CD8+ T cells in blood was seen between baseline and week 6.

The chain was built from TRBV6-6 and TRBJ2-5; 11 bases in between match TRBD2. This TCR came from an adult with an advanced solid tumor such as melanoma, head and neck, liver or kidney cancer. The sample here was CD4+ or CD8+ T cells sorted from blood, taken in a trial of the OX40 agonist ivuxolimab. DNA sequence: TGTGCCAGCAGTAAGGGACTAGCGGAAGAGACCCAGTACTTC. Its amino acids are CASSKGLAEETQYF.